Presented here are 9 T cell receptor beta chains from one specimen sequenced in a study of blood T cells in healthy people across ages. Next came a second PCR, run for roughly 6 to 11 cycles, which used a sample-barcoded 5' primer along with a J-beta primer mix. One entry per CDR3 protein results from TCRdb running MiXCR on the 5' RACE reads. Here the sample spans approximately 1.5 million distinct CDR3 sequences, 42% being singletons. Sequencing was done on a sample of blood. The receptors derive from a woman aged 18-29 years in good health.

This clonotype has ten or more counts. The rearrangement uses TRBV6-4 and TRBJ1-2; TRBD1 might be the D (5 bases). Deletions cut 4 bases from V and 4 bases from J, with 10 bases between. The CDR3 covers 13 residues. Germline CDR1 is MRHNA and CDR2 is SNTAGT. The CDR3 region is CASSGGGAYGYTF. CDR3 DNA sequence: TGTGCCAGCAGTGGCGGAGGGGCCTATGGCTACACCTTC.

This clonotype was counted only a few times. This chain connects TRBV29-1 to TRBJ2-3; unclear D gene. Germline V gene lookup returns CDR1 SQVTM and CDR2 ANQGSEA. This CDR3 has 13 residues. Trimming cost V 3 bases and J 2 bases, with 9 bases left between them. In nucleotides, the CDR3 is TGCAGCGTTGAGTTGGGGAACACAGATACGCAGTATTTT. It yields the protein CSVELGNTDTQYF.

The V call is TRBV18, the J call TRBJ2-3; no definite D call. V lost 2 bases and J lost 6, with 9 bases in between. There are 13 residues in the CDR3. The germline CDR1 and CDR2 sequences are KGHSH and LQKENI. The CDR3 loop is CASSPTERDTQYF. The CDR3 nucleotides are TGTGCCAGCTCACCAACGGAGCGCGATACGCAGTATTTT.

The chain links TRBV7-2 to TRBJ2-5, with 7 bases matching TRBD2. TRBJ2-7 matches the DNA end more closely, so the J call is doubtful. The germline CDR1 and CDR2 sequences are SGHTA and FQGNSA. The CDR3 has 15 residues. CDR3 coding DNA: TGTGCCAGCAGCTTAGATTCGGGAGGCCGGTACGAGCAGTACTTC. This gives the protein CASSLDSGGRYEQYF.

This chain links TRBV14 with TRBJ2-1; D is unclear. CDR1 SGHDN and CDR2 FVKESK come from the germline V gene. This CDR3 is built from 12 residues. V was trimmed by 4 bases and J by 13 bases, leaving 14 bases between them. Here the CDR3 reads CASSLLFGQQFF. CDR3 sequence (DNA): TGTGCCAGCAGCCTCCTCTTCGGGCAACAGTTCTTC. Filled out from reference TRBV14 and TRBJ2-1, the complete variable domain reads EAGVTQFPSHSVIEKGQTVTLRCDPISGHDNLYWYRRVMGKEIKFLLHFVKESKQDESGMPNNRFLAERTGGTYSTLKVQPAELEDSGVYFCASSLLFGQQFFGPGTRLTVL.

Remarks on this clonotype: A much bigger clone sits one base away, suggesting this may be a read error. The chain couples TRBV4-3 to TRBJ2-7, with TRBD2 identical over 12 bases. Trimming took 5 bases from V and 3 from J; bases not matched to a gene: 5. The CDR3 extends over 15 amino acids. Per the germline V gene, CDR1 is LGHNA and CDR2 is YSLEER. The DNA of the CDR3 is TGCGCCAGCAGCTACATACTAGCGGGAGGCTACGAGCAGTACTTC. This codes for CASSYILAGGYEQYF.

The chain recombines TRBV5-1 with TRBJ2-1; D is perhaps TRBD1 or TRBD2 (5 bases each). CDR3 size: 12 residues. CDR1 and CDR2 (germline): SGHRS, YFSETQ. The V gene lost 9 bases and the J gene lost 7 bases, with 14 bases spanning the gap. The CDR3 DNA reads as TGCGCCACCTCCCCCTGGGGGAATGAGCAGTTCTTC. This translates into CATSPWGNEQFF.

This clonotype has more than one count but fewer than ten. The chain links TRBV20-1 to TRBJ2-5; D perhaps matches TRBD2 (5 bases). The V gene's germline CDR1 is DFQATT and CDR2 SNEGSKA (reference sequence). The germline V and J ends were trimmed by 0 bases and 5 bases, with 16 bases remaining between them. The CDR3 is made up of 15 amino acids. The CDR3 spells CSARDSAGSGETQYF. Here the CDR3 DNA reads TGCAGTGCTAGAGATTCGGCGGGCTCCGGGGAGACCCAGTACTTC.

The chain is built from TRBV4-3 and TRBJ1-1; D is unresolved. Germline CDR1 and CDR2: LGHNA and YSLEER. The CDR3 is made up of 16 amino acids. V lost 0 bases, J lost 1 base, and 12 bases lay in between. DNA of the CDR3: TGCGCCAGCAGCCAAGACGGGGTAGGATCGAACACTGAAGCTTTCTTT. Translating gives CASSQDGVGSNTEAFF.